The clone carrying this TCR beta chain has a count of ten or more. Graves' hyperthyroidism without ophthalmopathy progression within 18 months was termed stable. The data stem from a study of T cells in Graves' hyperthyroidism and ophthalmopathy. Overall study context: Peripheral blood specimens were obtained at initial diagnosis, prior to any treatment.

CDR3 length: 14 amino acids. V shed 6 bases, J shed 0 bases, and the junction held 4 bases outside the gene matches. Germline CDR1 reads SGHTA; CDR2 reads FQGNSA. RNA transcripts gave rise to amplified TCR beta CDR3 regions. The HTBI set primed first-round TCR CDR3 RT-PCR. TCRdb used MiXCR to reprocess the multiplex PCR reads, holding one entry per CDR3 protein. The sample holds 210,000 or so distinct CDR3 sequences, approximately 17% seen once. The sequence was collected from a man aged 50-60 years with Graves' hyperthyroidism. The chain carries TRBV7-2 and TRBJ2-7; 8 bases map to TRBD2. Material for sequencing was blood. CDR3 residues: CASSYTSGSYEQYF. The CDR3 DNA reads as TGTGCCAGCAGTTACACTAGCGGCTCCTACGAGCAGTACTTC.